This TCR beta chain emerged from a study of radiotherapy plus CTLA-4 blockade in lung cancer. Study details: Patients showed objective responses in 15% to 20% of cases, and disease control was achieved by roughly 30%. Study-wide points: In blood, early T cell clone dynamics reportedly predicted response best, together with interferon-beta. Clones derived from tumor TCRs expanded in blood after radiotherapy plus ipilimumab.

The protocol was immunoSEQ multiplex PCR, while the TCRdb copy is restricted to in-frame clones and leaves out a portion. There are 77,000 or so clones in the sample; 70% to 80% occur only once, and more than 7.5% lies in the top ten. Trimming removed 0 bases at V and 12 bases at J, with 10 bases between. CDR3 length equals 12 residues. Per the germline V gene, CDR1 is SGHNT and CDR2 is YYREEE (reference sequence). It was focal radiation plus CTLA-4 blockade with ipilimumab that patients with chemo-refractory metastatic non-small-cell lung cancer received. About this clone: The target antigen is unknown.

The receptor was derived from a human donor with non-small cell lung cancer whose response to radiotherapy plus ipilimumab could not be evaluated. Sequencing used peripheral blood, obtained from a patient treated with radiotherapy plus ipilimumab. This sequence joins TRBV5-4 and TRBJ2-1; a possible D gene is TRBD2 (5 bases). Here the CDR3 reads CASSLVTGRQFF. CDR3 coding DNA: TGTGCCAGCAGCTTGGTAACGGGAAGGCAGTTCTTC.